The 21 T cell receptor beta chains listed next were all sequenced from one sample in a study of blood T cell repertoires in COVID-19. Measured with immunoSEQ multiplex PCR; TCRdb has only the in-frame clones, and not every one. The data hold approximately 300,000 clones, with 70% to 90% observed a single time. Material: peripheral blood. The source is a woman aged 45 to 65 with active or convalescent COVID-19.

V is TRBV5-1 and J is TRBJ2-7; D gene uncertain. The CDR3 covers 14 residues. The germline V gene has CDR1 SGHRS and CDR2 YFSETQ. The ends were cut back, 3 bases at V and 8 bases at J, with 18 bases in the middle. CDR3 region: CASSSPLSPGKQYF. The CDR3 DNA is TGCGCCAGCAGCTCACCCCTTTCCCCGGGTAAGCAGTACTTC.

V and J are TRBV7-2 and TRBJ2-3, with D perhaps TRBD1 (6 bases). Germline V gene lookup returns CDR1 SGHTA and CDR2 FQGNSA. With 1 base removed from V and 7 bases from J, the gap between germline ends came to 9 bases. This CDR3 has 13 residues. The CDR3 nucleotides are TGTGCCAGCAGCTTAGGGGGGCTTAATACGCAGTATTTT. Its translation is CASSLGGLNTQYF.

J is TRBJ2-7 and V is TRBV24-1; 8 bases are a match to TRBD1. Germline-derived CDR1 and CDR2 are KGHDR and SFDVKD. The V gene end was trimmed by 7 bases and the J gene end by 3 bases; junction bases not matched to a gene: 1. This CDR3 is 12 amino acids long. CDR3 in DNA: TGTGCCACCAGCGGACAGGGCTACGAGCAGTACTTC. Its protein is CATSGQGYEQYF.

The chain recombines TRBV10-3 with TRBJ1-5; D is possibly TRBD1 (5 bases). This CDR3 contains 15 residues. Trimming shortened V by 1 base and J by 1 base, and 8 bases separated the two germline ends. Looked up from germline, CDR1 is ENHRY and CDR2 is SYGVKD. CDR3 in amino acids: CAISELGGSNQPQHF. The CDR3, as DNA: TGTGCCATCAGTGAGTTGGGGGGGAGCAATCAGCCCCAGCATTTT.

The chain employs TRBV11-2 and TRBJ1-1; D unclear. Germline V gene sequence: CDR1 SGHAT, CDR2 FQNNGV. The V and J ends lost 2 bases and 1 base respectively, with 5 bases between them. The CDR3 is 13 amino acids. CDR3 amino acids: CASSLYKNTEAFF. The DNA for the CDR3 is TGTGCCAGCAGCTTATACAAGAACACTGAAGCTTTCTTT.

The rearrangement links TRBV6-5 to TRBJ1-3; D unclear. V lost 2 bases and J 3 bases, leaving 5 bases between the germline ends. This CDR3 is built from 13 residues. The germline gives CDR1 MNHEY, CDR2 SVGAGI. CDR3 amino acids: CASSYLLGNTIYF. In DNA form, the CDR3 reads TGTGCCAGCAGTTACCTTCTTGGAAACACCATATATTTT.

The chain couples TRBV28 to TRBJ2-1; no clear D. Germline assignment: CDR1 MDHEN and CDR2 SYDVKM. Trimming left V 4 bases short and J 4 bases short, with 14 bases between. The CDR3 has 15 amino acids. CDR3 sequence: CASSSGSLGYNEQFF. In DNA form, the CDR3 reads TGTGCCAGCAGTTCCGGATCCCTAGGATACAATGAGCAGTTCTTC.

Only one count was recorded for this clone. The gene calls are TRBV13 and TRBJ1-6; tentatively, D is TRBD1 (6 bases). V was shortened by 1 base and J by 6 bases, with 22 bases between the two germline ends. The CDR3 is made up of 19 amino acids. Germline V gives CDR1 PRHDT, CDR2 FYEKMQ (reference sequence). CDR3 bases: TGTGCCAGCAGCTTAGCTTCTTCAGGGGCCATCGATTCTAATTCACCCCTCCACTTT. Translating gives CASSLASSGAIDSNSPLHF.

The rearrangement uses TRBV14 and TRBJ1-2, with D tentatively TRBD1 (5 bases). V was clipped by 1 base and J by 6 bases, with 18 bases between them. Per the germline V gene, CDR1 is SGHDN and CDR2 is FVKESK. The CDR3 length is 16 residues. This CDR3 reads CASSQGDGTPVNGYTF. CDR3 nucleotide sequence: TGTGCCAGCAGCCAAGGGGACGGGACTCCCGTGAATGGCTACACCTTC.

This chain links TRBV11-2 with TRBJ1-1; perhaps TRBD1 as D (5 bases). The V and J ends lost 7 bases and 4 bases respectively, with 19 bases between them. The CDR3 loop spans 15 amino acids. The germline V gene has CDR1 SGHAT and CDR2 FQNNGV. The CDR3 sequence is CASNLAGGKSTEAFF. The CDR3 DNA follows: TGTGCCAGCAATTTAGCGGGGGGGAAGAGCACTGAAGCTTTCTTT. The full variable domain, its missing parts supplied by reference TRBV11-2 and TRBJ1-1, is EAGVAQSPRYKIIEKRQSVAFWCNPISGHATLYWYQQILGQGPKLLIQFQNNGVVDDSQLPKDRFSAERLKGVDSTLKIQPAKLEDSAVYLCASNLAGGKSTEAFFGQGTRLTVV.

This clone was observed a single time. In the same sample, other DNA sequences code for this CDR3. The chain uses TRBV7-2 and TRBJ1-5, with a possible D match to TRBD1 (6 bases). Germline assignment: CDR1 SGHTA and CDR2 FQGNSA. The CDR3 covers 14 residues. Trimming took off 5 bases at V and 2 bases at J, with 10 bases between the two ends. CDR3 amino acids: CASSLRGGNQPQHF. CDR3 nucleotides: TGTGCCAGCAGCCTCAGGGGAGGCAATCAGCCCCAGCATTTT.

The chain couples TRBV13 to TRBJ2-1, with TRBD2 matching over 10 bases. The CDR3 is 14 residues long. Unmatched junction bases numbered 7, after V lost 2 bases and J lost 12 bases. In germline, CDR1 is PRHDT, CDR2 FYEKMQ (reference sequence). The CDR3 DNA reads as TGTGCCAGCAGCTTAAGCGGGGGGGCCGGCGGGCAGTTCTTC. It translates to CASSLSGGAGGQFF.

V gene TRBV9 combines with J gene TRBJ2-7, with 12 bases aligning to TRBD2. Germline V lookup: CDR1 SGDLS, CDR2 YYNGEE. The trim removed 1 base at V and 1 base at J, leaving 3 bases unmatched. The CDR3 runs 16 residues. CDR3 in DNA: TGTGCCAGCAGCGTAAGTGGACTAGCGGGGTCCTACGAGCAGTACTTC. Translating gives CASSVSGLAGSYEQYF.

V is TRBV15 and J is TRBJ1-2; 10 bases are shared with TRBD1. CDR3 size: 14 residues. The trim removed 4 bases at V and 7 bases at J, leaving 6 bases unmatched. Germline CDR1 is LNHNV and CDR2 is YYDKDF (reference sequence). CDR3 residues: CATSNSGTGVGYTF. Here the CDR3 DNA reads TGTGCCACCAGCAATTCCGGGACAGGGGTTGGCTACACCTTC.

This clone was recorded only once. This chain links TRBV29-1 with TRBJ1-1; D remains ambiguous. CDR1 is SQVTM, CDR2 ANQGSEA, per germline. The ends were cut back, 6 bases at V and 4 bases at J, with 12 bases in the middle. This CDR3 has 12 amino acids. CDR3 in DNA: TGCAGCGTCTTTGCACGGGGCACTGAAGCTTTCTTT. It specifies CSVFARGTEAFF.

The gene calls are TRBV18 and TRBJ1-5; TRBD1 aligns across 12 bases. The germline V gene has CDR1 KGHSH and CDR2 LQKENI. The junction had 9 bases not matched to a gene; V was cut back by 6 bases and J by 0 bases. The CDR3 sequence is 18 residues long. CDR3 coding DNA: TGTGCCAGCTCCCGCCAAGGGACAGGGGGCCATAGCAATCAGCCCCAGCATTTT. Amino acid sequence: CASSRQGTGGHSNQPQHF.

The CDR3 region has the DNA TGTGCCAGCAGTTTACAGGGTTCGCGGGAGACCCAGTACTTC. Translating gives CASSLQGSRETQYF. The J gene is TRBJ2-5, the V gene TRBV28, with a possible D match to TRBD1 (5 bases). The ends were cut back, 2 bases at V and 5 bases at J, with 12 bases in the middle. This CDR3 region has 14 residues. Germline V CDR1 and CDR2: MDHEN, SYDVKM.

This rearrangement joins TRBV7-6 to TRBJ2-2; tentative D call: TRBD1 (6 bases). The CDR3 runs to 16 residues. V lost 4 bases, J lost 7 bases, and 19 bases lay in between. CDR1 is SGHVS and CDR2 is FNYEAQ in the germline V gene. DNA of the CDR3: TGTGCCAGCAGCTCGGCTTCAGGGGAGTACAGCGGGGAGCTGTTTTTT. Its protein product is CASSSASGEYSGELFF.

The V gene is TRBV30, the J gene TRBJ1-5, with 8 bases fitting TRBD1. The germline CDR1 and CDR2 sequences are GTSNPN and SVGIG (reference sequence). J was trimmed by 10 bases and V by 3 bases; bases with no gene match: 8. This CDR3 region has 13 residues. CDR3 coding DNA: TGTGCCTGGAGAGCAGGGGGCGCGGGCCCCCAGCATTTT. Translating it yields CAWRAGGAGPQHF.

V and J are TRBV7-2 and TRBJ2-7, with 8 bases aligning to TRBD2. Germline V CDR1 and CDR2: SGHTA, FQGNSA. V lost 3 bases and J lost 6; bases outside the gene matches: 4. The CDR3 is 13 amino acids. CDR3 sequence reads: CASSFGTSGEQYF. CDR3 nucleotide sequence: TGTGCCAGCAGCTTCGGGACTAGTGGCGAGCAGTACTTC. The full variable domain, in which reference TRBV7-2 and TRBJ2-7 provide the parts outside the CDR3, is GAGVSQSPSNKVTEKGKDVELRCDPISGHTALYWYRQSLGQGLEFLIYFQGNSAPDKSGLPSDRFSAERTGGSVSTLTIQRTQQEDSAVYLCASSFGTSGEQYFGPGTRLTVT.

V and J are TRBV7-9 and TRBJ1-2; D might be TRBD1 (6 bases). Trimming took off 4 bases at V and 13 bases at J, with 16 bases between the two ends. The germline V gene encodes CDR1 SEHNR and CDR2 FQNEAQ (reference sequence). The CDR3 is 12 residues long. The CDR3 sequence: CASSSEWTAATF. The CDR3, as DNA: TGTGCCAGCAGCTCCGAGTGGACAGCCGCCACCTTC.